The 16 T cell receptor beta chains below were found in one sample sequenced in a study of cytomegalovirus exposure and HLA in healthy donors. TCRdb keeps only in-frame clones here, not all; method: immunoSEQ multiplex PCR. The data hold hundreds of thousands of clones, with 86% observed a single time. Material for sequencing was PBMCs. The origin of the receptors is a woman under 30 in good health and CMV-seronegative.

The chain joins TRBV13 to TRBJ2-5, with D perhaps TRBD2 (5 bases). This CDR3 comprises 13 residues. The germline V and J ends were trimmed by 0 bases and 9 bases, with 11 bases remaining between them. The germline CDR1 and CDR2 sequences are PRHDT and FYEKMQ (reference sequence). DNA of the CDR3: TGTGCCAGCAGCTTAGGAAATCTCGGGGCCCAGTACTTC. Translation gives CASSLGNLGAQYF. The full variable domain, with the rest looked up from reference TRBV13 and TRBJ2-5, is AAGVIQSPRHLIKEKRETATLKCYPIPRHDTVYWYQQGPGQDPQFLISFYEKMQSDKGSIPDRFSAQQFSDYHSELNMSSLELGDSALYFCASSLGNLGAQYFGPGTRLLVL.

This clone has a handful of counts. This rearrangement joins TRBV11-3 to TRBJ2-1; 12 bases match TRBD2. CDR3 length: 15 amino acids. With V trimmed by 7 bases and J by 5 bases, 6 bases remained unmatched. Germline loops: CDR1 SGHNT, CDR2 YENEEA. The CDR3: CASTKLAGGNNEQFF. As DNA, the CDR3 is TGTGCCAGCACCAAACTAGCGGGGGGTAACAATGAGCAGTTCTTC.

This clone showed up just a few times. This chain uses TRBV2 with TRBJ1-2; D gene ambiguous. Trimming shortened V by 5 bases and J by 8 bases, and 18 bases separated the two germline ends. Germline V lookup: CDR1 SNHLY, CDR2 FYNNEI. The CDR3 runs 14 residues. CDR3 sequence: CASSTGVGRFGYTF. CDR3 nucleotide sequence: TGTGCCAGCAGTACGGGAGTAGGACGGTTCGGCTACACCTTC.

Comment on this clone: At one end the junction does not follow the germline gene, possibly because of a read error. CDR3 amino acids: CASSQDLAGVRSPLYF. The CDR3 DNA sequence: TGCGCCAGCAGCCAAGATCTGGCAGGGGTGAGGTCACCCCTCTACTTT. The chain is built from TRBV4-1 and TRBJ1-6, with D perhaps matching TRBD1 (6 bases). Germline CDR1 and CDR2: MGHRA and YSYEKL. The CDR3 is 16 residues long.

This chain connects TRBV28 to TRBJ1-1; 8 nucleotides line up with TRBD1. The germline CDR1 and CDR2 sequences are MDHEN and SYDVKM. The CDR3 length is 12 residues. After removal of 2 bases from V and 10 bases from J, the junction contained 3 bases not matched to a gene. Here the CDR3 DNA reads TGTGCCAGCAGTTTACAGGGGGCGAGAGCTTTCTTT. Translating it yields CASSLQGARAFF.

This clone was seen a single time. The CDR3, as DNA: TGTGCCAGCAGCTTGGGGGGCGTTCGGGCGGGAGGCGGAGTTACGCAGTATTTT. The encoded protein is CASSLGGVRAGGGVTQYF. V is TRBV5-4 and J is TRBJ2-3, with TRBD2 matching 8 bases. The CDR3 length is 18 residues. V dropped 0 bases and J dropped 8; count of bases not matched to a gene: 17. Germline V gene data show CDR1 as SGHNT and CDR2 as YYREEE (reference sequence).

The chain uses TRBV2 and TRBJ2-3, with 8 positions matching TRBD2. Germline V gene lookup returns CDR1 SNHLY and CDR2 FYNNEI. CDR3 size: 14 residues. V was pared by 4 bases and J by 6 bases, with 6 bases of the junction left unmatched. CDR3 residues: CASSVERELDTQYF. CDR3 in DNA: TGTGCCAGCAGTGTCGAGCGGGAGCTGGATACGCAGTATTTT.

Worth noting for this clone: Sequence at one end of the junction differs from germline and may be a read error. The chain joins TRBV2 to TRBJ1-2, with D maybe TRBD1 (5 bases). This CDR3 contains 14 residues. CDR1 is SNHLY, CDR2 FYNNEI, per germline. The CDR3 sequence is CASSVGQSNYSYTF. The CDR3 coding sequence is TGTGCCAGCAGTGTTGGACAAAGCAACTATAGCTACACCTTC.

The rearrangement links TRBV7-9 to TRBJ2-3; D not resolved. Germline V gene sequence: CDR1 SEHNR, CDR2 FQNEAQ (reference sequence). CDR3 length: 13 amino acids. V dropped 1 base and J dropped 6 bases, with 8 bases sitting between them. The CDR3 spells CASSLEVADTQYF. The CDR3 bases are TGTGCCAGCAGCTTAGAGGTAGCCGATACGCAGTATTTT.

The V and J genes are TRBV5-1 and TRBJ2-5, with a weak D call TRBD2 (7 bases). This CDR3 has 17 residues. Trimming removed 4 bases at V and 3 bases at J, with 22 bases between. From germline, CDR1 is SGHRS and CDR2 YFSETQ. The CDR3 spells CASSPGGGGFREETQYF. The CDR3 DNA reads as TGCGCCAGCAGCCCCGGGGGCGGGGGCTTCAGGGAAGAGACCCAGTACTTC.

CDR3 bases: TGTGCCAGCAGCTGGGGCCTGTCGGAAGCTTTCTTT. Protein: CASSWGLSEAFF. The chain joins TRBV5-4 to TRBJ1-1, with D possibly matching TRBD1 (5 bases). Germline CDR1 is SGHNT and CDR2 is YYREEE (reference sequence). V was shortened by 3 bases and J by 8 bases, with 11 bases between the two germline ends. The CDR3 is 12 amino acids.

The V and J genes are TRBV6-1 and TRBJ2-7, with 9 bases matching TRBD2. This CDR3 comprises 14 residues. Trimming at V came to 6 bases and at J to 5 bases, leaving 8 bases not matched to a gene. In germline, CDR1 is MNHNS, CDR2 SASEGT. CDR3 amino acids: CASSVISGSDEQYF. The CDR3 nucleotides are TGTGCCAGCAGCGTGATTAGCGGGAGTGACGAGCAGTACTTC.

The J gene is TRBJ1-2, the V gene TRBV7-9; 7 bases match TRBD1. The CDR3 sequence is 18 residues long. V shed 5 bases and J 2 bases; nucleotides not matched to a gene: 17. CDR1 and CDR2 from the germline V gene are SEHNR and FQNEAQ (reference sequence). CDR3 region: CASSATGTYGILNYGYTF. For the CDR3, the DNA is TGTGCCAGCAGCGCGACAGGGACCTACGGAATTCTAAACTATGGCTACACCTTC.

Here the CDR3 reads CASSLYMGGGTEAFF. CDR3 DNA sequence: TGTGCCAGCAGTTTATATATGGGGGGGGGCACTGAAGCTTTCTTT. The chain joins TRBV27 to TRBJ1-1, with D maybe TRBD1 (5 bases). Germline V lookup: CDR1 MNHEY, CDR2 SMNVEV (reference sequence). The V end was cut by 1 base, the J end by 4 bases, with 13 bases between. The CDR3 has 15 residues.

DNA of the CDR3: TGTGCCAGCAGTGAAGTCGGACAGGGGAATAATGAAAAACTGTTTTTT. Its translation is CASSEVGQGNNEKLFF. V usage is TRBV25-1 and J usage is TRBJ1-4, with 9 nucleotides matching TRBD1. J gave up 4 bases and V 2 bases, and 5 bases lay outside the gene matches. The CDR3 runs to 16 residues. Germline CDR1 MGHDK, CDR2 SYGVNS.

A few counts support this clone. The sample carries other DNA sequences with the same CDR3. V usage is TRBV11-2 and J usage is TRBJ2-7, with 8 bases fitting TRBD1. J was trimmed by 3 bases and V by 5 bases; bases with no gene match: 3. The CDR3 sequence is 13 residues long. Germline CDR1 reads SGHAT; CDR2 reads FQNNGV. CDR3 nucleotides: TGTGCCAGCAGCCCCGGACAGGGCTACGAGCAGTACTTC. It encodes CASSPGQGYEQYF.